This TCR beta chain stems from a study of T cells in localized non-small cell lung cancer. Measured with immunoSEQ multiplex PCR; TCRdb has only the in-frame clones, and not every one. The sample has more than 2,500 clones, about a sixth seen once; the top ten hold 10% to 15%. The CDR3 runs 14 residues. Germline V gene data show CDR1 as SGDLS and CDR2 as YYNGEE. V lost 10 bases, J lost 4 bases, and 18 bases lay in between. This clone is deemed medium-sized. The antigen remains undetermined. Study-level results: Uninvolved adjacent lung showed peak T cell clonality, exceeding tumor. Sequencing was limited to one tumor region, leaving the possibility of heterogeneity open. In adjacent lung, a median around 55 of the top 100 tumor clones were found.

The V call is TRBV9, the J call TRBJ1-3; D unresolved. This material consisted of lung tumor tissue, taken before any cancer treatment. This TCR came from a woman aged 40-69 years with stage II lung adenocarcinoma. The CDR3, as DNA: TGTGCCTCCCGGCAAGGGATAGCGGGAAACACCATATATTTT. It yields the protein CASRQGIAGNTIYF.